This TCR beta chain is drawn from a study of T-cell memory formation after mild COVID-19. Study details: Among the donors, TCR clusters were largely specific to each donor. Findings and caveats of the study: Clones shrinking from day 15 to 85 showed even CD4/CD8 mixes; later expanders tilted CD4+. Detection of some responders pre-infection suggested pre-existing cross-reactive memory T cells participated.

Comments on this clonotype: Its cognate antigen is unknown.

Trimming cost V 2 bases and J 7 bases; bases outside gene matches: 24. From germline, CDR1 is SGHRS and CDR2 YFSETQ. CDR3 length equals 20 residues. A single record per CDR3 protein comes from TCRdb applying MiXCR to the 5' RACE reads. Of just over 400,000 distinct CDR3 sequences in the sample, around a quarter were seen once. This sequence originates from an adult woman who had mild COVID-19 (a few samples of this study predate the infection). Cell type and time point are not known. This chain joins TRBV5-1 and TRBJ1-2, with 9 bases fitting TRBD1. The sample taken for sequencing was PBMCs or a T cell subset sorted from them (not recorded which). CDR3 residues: CASSLKTQGQGELWGPGYTF. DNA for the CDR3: TGCGCCAGCAGCTTAAAGACCCAGGGACAGGGAGAGCTATGGGGGCCTGGCTACACCTTC.